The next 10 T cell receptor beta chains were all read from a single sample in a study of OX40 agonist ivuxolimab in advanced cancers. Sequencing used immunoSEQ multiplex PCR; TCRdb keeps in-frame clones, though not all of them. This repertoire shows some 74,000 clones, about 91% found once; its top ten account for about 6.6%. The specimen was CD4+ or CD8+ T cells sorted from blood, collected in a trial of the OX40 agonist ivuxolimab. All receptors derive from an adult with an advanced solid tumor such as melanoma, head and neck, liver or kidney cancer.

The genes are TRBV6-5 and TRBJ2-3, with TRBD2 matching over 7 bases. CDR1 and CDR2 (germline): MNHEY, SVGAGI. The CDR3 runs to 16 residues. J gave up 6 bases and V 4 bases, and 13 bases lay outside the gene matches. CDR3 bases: TGTGCCAGCAGTTCTACCATAGCGGTGGGGGGGGATACGCAGTATTTT. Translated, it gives CASSSTIAVGGDTQYF.

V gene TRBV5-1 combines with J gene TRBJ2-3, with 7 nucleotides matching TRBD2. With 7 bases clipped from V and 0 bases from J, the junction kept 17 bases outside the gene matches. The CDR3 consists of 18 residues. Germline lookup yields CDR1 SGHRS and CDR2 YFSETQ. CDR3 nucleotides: TGCGCCAGCGCCAGAGAAGCGGGACCCCCTACAAGCACAGATACGCAGTATTTT. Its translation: CASAREAGPPTSTDTQYF.

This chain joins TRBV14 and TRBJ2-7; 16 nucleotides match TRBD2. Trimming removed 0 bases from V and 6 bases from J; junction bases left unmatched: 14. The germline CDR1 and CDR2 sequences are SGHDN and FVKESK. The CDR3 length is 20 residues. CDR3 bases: TGTGCCAGCAGCCAAGATTTCGCCGGGACTAGCGGGAGGGCCAAATCCGAGCAGTACTTC. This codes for CASSQDFAGTSGRAKSEQYF.

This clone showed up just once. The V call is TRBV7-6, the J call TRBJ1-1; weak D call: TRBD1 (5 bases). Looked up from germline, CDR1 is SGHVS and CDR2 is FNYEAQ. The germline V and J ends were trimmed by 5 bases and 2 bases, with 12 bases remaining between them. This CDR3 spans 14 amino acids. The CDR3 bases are TGTGCCAGCAGCCTGGGGACGGGAAACACTGAAGCTTTCTTT. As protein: CASSLGTGNTEAFF.

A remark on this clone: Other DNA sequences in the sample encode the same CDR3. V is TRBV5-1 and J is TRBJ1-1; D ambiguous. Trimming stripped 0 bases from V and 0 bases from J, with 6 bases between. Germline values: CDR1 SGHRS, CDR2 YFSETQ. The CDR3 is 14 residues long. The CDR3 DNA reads TGCGCCAGCAGCTTGGCCTCAATGAACACTGAAGCTTTCTTT. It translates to CASSLASMNTEAFF.

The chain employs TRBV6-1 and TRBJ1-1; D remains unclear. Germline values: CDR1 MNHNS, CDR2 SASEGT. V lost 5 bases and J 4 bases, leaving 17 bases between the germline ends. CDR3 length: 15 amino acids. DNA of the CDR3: TGTGCCAGCAGTCCGTCTCGGGCGCTTGGCACTGAAGCTTTCTTT. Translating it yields CASSPSRALGTEAFF.

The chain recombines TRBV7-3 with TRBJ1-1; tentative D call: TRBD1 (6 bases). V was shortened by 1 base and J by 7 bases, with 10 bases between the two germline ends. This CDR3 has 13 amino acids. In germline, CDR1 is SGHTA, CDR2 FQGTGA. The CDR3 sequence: CASSLKSGVEAFF. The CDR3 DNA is TGTGCCAGCAGCTTAAAGTCAGGGGTTGAAGCTTTCTTT.

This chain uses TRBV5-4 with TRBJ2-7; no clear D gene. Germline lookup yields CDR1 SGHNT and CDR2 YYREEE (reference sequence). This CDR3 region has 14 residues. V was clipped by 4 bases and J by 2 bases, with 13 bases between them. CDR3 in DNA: TGTGCCAGCAGCCCTCGGGCCAATCCCTACGAGCAGTACTTC. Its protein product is CASSPRANPYEQYF.

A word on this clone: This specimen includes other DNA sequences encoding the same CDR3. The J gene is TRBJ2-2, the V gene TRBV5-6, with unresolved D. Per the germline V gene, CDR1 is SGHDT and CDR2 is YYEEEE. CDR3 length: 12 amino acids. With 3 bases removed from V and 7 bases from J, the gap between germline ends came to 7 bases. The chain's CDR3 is CASSYSVGELFF. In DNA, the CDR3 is TGTGCCAGCAGCTACTCAGTCGGGGAGCTGTTTTTT.

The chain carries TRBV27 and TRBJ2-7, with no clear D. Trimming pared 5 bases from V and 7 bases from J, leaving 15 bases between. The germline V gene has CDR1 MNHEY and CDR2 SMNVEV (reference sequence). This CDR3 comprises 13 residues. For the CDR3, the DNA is TGTGCCAGCAGTCTTTCTCATGGTCGAGAGCAGTACTTC. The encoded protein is CASSLSHGREQYF.